This T cell receptor beta chain derives from a study of cytomegalovirus exposure and HLA in healthy donors. The wider study: Most donors, around 81% of a few hundred genotyped, fell in the Caucasian-associated ancestry cluster.

This clone was recorded a few times. This CDR3 spans 15 amino acids. Germline CDR1 reads KGHSH; CDR2 reads LQKENI. V lost 2 bases, J lost 4 bases, and 14 bases lay in between. Donors showed nominal health when sampled, although they likely had unrecorded immune exposures. Primers for the PCR totalled 60 Vbeta and 13 Jbeta. This table comes from immunoSEQ multiplex PCR, and its TCRdb copy is limited to in-frame clones, with some not included. The profile shows about 89,000 clones, 77% of them singletons. This chain uses TRBV18 with TRBJ1-2; tentatively, D is TRBD1 (6 bases). Material: PBMCs. The TCR was taken from a man aged 25 to 40 in good health and CMV-seronegative. The CDR3 bases are TGTGCCAGCTCACCAGGGGGCTACCGTGGCTATGGCTACACCTTC. It specifies CASSPGGYRGYGYTF. Combining the CDR3 with reference TRBV18 and TRBJ1-2 gives the whole variable domain NAGVMQNPRHLVRRRGQEARLRCSPMKGHSHVYWYRQLPEEGLKFMVYLQKENIIDESGMPKERFSAEFPKEGPSILRIQQVVRGDSAAYFCASSPGGYRGYGYTFGSGTRLTVV.